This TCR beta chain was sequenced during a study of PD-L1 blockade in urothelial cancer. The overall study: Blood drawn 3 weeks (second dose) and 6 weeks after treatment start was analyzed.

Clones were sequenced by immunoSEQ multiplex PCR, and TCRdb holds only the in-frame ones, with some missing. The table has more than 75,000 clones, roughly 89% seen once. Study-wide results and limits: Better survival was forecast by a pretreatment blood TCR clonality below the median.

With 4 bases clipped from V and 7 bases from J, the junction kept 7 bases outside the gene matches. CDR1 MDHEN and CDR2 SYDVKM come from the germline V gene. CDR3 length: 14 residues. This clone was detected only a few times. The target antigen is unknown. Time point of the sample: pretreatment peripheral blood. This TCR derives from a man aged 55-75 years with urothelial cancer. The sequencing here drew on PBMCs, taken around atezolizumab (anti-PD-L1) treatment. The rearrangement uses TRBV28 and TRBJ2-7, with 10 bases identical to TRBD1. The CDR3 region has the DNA TGTGCCAGCAGTTCTCCGGGACAGGGGCGTGAGCAGTACTTC. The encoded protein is CASSSPGQGREQYF.